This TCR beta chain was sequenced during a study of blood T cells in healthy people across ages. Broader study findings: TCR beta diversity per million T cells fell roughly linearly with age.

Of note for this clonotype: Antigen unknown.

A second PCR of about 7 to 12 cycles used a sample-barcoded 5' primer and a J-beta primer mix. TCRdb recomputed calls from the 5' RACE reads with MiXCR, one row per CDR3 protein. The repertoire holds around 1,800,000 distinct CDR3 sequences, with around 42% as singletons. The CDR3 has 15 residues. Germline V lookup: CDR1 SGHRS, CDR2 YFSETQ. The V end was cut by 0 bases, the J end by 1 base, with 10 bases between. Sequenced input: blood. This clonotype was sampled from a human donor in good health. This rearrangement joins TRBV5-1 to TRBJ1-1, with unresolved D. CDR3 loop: CASSLDQPPNTEAFF. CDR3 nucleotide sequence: TGCGCCAGCAGCTTGGATCAGCCACCGAACACTGAAGCTTTCTTT.